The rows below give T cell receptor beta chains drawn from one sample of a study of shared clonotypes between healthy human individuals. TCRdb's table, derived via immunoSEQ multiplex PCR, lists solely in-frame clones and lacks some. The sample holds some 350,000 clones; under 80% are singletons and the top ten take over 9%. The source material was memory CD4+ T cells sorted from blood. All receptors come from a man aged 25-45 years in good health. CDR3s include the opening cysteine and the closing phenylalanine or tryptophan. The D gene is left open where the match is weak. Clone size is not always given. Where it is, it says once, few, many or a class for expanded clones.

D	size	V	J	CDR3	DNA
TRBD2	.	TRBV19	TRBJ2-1	CASSLLAAYNEQFF	TGTGCCAGTAGCCTTCTAGCGGCCTACAATGAGCAGTTCTTC
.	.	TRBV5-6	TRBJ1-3	CASSLGELRMSLAGNTIYF	TGTGCCAGCAGCTTGGGAGAGTTGCGTATGAGCTTGGCTGGAAACACCATATATTTT
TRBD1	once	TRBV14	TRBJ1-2	CASSQRTGYGYTF	TGTGCCAGCAGCCAACGGACAGGCTATGGCTACACCTTC
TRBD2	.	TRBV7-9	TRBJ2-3	CASSSLAGVDTQYF	TGTGCCAGCAGCTCCTTAGCGGGAGTAGATACGCAGTATTTT
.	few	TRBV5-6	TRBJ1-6	CASSIGTPSNSPLHF	TGTGCCAGCAGCATCGGGACCCCCTCAAATTCACCCCTCCACTTT
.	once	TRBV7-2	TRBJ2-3	CASSLELAHDTDTQYF	TGTGCCAGCAGCTTAGAGTTAGCGCACGACACAGATACGCAGTATTTT
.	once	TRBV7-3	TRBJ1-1	CASSPLGSTEAFF	TGTGCCAGCAGCCCTCTGGGGTCCACTGAAGCTTTCTTT
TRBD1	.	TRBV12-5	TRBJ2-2	CASGLVPRWDRHTNTGELFF	TGTGCTAGTGGTTTGGTACCCCGGTGGGACAGGCATACGAACACCGGGGAGCTGTTTTTT
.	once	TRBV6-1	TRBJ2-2	CASRELGYSTGELFF	TGTGCCAGCAGGGAATTAGGTTACAGCACCGGGGAGCTGTTTTTT
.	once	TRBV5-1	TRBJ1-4	CASSLGTVNEKLFF	TGCGCCAGCAGCCTGGGGACGGTAAATGAAAAACTGTTTTTT
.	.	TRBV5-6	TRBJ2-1	CASSRYNNEQFF	TGTGCCAGCAGCCGATATAACAATGAGCAGTTCTTC
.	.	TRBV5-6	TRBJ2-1	CASTPSGTSSYNEQFF	TGTGCCAGCACCCCTTCCGGGACGAGCTCCTACAATGAGCAGTTCTTC
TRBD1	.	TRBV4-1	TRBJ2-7	CASSQVFRRRTGVEGEQYF	TGCGCCAGCAGCCAAGTATTCAGACGGCGGACAGGGGTAGAGGGCGAGCAGTACTTC
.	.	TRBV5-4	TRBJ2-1	CASSPGRPGENEQFF	TGTGCCAGCAGCCCTGGTCGGCCGGGGGAAAATGAGCAGTTCTTC
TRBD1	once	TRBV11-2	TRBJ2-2	CASTPFGRGRVGYTGELFF	TGTGCCAGCACTCCATTTGGAAGGGGGCGCGTCGGATACACCGGGGAGCTGTTTTTT
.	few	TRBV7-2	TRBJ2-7	CASSPRHGSYEQYF	TGTGCCAGCAGCCCTAGACATGGTTCCTACGAGCAGTACTTC
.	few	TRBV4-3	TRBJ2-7	CASSQDRATRAEQYF	TGCGCCAGCAGCCAGGACAGAGCGACGAGGGCCGAGCAGTACTTC
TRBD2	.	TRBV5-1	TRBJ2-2	CASSLAPGVAGISGELFF	TGCGCCAGCAGCTTGGCCCCCGGGGTAGCGGGAATCAGCGGGGAGCTGTTTTTT
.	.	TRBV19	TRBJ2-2	CASSQIGAVNTGELFF	TGTGCCAGTAGCCAAATTGGGGCCGTGAACACCGGGGAGCTGTTTTTT